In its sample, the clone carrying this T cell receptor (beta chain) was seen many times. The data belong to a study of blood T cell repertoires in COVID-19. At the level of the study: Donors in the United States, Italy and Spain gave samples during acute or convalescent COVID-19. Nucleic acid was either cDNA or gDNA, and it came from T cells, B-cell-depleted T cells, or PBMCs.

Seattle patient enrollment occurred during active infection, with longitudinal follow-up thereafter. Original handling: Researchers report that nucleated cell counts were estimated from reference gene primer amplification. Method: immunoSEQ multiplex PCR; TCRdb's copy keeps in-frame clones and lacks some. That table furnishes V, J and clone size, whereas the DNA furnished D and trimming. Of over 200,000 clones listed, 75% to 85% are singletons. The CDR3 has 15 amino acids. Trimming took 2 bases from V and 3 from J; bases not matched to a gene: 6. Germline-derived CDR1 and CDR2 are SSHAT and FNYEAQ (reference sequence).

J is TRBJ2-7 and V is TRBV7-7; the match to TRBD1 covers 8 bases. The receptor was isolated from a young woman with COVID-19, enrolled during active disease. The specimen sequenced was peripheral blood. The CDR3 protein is CASSLRQGRNYEQYF. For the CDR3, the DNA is TGTGCCAGCAGCTTACGACAGGGGCGTAACTACGAGCAGTACTTC.